A selection of T cell receptor beta chains follows, all from one sample in a study of CD8+CD57+ T cells in acquired aplastic anemia. From the reads, TCRdb called clonotypes with MiXCR, one entry per CDR3 protein. The repertoire has about 240,000 distinct CDR3 sequences, around half of them found once; the top ten carry about 7.8%. The sequencing input was sorted CD4+, CD8+, or CD8+CD57+ T cells (not recorded which) from PBMCs. Source of these receptors: a human donor with aplastic anemia. Both conserved end residues are trimmed from each CDR3. Size is stated for part of the rows, as once, few or many counts, or as a class when the clone is expanded.

V: TRBV13
size: -
J: TRBJ2-2
CDR3: ASSLVGSGNTGELS

V: TRBV5-5
size: once
J: TRBJ2-3
CDR3: ASSPTEGVGTDTQY

V: TRBV12-3/TRBV12-4
size: -
J: TRBJ2-7
CDR3: ASSSGGGPEQY

V: TRBV7-3
size: many
J: TRBJ1-5
CDR3: ASTDDRVDQPQH

V: TRBV20-1
size: -
J: TRBJ1-1
CDR3: SATAGESTEAF

V: TRBV27
size: -
J: TRBJ1-4
CDR3: ASSLQYNEKLF

V: TRBV24-1
size: -
J: TRBJ2-7
CDR3: ATSDHTLTGGRYEQY

V: TRBV29-1
size: -
J: TRBJ2-1
CDR3: SVEESSYNEQF

V: TRBV10-3
size: many
J: TRBJ2-2
CDR3: AIRVEAPFFSGELF

V: TRBV7-2
size: -
J: TRBJ1-2
CDR3: ASSKHRDAYGYT

V: TRBV9
size: -
J: TRBJ2-3
CDR3: ASSVRGPDTQY

V: TRBV9
size: -
J: TRBJ1-1
CDR3: ASSLGTLDTEAF

V: TRBV7-9
size: many
J: TRBJ1-1
CDR3: ASRLQNTEAF

V: TRBV6-5
size: many
J: TRBJ2-5
CDR3: ASIARDYQETQY

V: TRBV9
size: many
J: TRBJ2-7
CDR3: ASSTTGTTTYEQY

V: TRBV9
size: -
J: TRBJ2-3
CDR3: ASSVGGASTDTQY

V: TRBV29-1
size: few
J: TRBJ1-2
CDR3: SVSVSDYT

V: TRBV25-1
size: -
J: TRBJ2-3
CDR3: ASGASDTQY

V: TRBV11-2
size: -
J: TRBJ2-3
CDR3: ASSLGVGTSGSRSDTQY

V: TRBV20-1
size: few
J: TRBJ1-2
CDR3: SAVGQGYGYT

V: TRBV7-8
size: many
J: TRBJ2-1
CDR3: ASSLATGEVHNEQF

V: TRBV6-2/TRBV6-3
size: many
J: TRBJ2-1
CDR3: ASGTKGFNEQF

V: TRBV6-5
size: -
J: TRBJ2-7
CDR3: ASTGGGNGGTPTIEQY

V: TRBV20-1
size: -
J: TRBJ2-7
CDR3: SAESRTYEQY

V: TRBV6-1
size: many
J: TRBJ2-3
CDR3: ASSERDRGTDTQY

V: TRBV10-3
size: few
J: TRBJ2-1
CDR3: ATKAGGPNEQF

V: TRBV12-3/TRBV12-4
size: once
J: TRBJ2-1
CDR3: ASSLGTGGNEQF

V: TRBV27
size: few
J: TRBJ1-2
CDR3: ASSLSVRDGYT

V: TRBV25-1
size: -
J: TRBJ1-5
CDR3: ASRETGFGNQPQH

V: TRBV20-1
size: -
J: TRBJ2-6
CDR3: SARWRESSGANVLT

V: TRBV4-3
size: -
J: TRBJ1-2
CDR3: ASSQEG

V: TRBV9
size: -
J: TRBJ2-1
CDR3: ASSFSGNNEQF

V: TRBV29-1
size: -
J: TRBJ2-2
CDR3: SARDSYTGELF

V: TRBV18
size: few
J: TRBJ1-2
CDR3: ASSGDSDYGYT

V: TRBV7-9
size: -
J: TRBJ1-4
CDR3: ASSLSTATNEKLF

V: TRBV7-2
size: -
J: TRBJ2-2
CDR3: ASSHYGELF

V: TRBV19
size: once
J: TRBJ1-2
CDR3: ASSIVGGRYGYT

V: TRBV20-1
size: -
J: TRBJ2-1
CDR3: SARLHNEQF

V: TRBV24-1
size: few
J: TRBJ1-2
CDR3: ATRGQSGSGYT

V: TRBV7-2
size: few
J: TRBJ2-7
CDR3: ASSLAGTSYSSYEQY

V: TRBV12-3/TRBV12-4
size: -
J: TRBJ1-6
CDR3: ASSLGGQGHSPLH

V: TRBV20-1
size: -
J: TRBJ1-1
CDR3: SARDPDRNTEAF

V: TRBV19
size: few
J: TRBJ1-2
CDR3: ASIDLQQGGYT

V: TRBV15
size: -
J: TRBJ2-7
CDR3: ATSRVGGSGYEQY

V: TRBV6-6
size: few
J: TRBJ1-2
CDR3: ASSYAGYT

V: TRBV29-1
size: many
J: TRBJ2-5
CDR3: SVEILAKGEKFETQY

V: TRBV14
size: many
J: TRBJ2-2
CDR3: ASSHSGTNTGELF

V: TRBV6-5
size: -
J: TRBJ1-4
CDR3: ASSYRRGGGKLF

V: TRBV4-3
size: many
J: TRBJ1-6
CDR3: ASSSDRGQSPPLH

V: TRBV10-3
size: few
J: TRBJ2-7
CDR3: AITTGTRHEQY

V: TRBV19
size: -
J: TRBJ1-1
CDR3: ASGLSKTEAF

V: TRBV29-1
size: many
J: TRBJ1-1
CDR3: SVEGRAEAF

V: TRBV9
size: -
J: TRBJ2-1
CDR3: ASSVRDRGRDEQF

V: TRBV20-1
size: -
J: TRBJ1-2
CDR3: SARPLQGAMFYGYT

V: TRBV9
size: -
J: TRBJ2-7
CDR3: ASSVAGGRPADEQY

V: TRBV20-1
size: many
J: TRBJ1-1
CDR3: SAKGRWEEAF

V: TRBV6-1
size: -
J: TRBJ2-7
CDR3: ASTPRPYEQY

V: TRBV4-3
size: -
J: TRBJ2-2
CDR3: ASSQRISGGSTGELF

V: TRBV29-1
size: few
J: TRBJ1-3
CDR3: SVERDTGNTIY